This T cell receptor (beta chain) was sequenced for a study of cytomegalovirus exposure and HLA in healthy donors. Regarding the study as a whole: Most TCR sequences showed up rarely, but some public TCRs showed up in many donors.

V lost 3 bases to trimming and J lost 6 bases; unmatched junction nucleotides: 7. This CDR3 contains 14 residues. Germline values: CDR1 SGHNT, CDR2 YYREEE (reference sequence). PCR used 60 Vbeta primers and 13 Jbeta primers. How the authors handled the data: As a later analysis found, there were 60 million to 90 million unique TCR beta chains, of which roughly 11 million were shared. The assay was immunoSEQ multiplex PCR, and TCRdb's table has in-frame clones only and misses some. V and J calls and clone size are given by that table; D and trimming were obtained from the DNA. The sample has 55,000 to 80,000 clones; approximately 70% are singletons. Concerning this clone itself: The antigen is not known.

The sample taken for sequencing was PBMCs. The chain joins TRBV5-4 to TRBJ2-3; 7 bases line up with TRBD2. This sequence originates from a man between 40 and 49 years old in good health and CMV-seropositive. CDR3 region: CASSWELAADTQYF. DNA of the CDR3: TGTGCCAGCAGCTGGGAGCTAGCGGCGGATACGCAGTATTTT.